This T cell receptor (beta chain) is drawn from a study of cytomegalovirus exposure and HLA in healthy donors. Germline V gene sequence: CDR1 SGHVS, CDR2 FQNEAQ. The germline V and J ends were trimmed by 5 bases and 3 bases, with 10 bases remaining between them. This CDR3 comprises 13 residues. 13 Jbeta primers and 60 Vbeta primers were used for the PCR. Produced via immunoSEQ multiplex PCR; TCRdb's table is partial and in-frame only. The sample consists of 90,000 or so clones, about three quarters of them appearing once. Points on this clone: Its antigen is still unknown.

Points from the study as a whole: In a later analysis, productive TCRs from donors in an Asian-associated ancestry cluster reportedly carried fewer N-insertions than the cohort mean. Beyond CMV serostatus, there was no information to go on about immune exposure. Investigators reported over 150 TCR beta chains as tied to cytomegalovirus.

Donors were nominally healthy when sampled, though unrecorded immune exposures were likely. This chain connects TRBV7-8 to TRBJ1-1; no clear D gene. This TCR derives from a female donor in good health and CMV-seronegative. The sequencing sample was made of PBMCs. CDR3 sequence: CASSIKQDTEAFF. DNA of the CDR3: TGTGCCAGCAGCATCAAACAAGACACTGAAGCTTTCTTT.